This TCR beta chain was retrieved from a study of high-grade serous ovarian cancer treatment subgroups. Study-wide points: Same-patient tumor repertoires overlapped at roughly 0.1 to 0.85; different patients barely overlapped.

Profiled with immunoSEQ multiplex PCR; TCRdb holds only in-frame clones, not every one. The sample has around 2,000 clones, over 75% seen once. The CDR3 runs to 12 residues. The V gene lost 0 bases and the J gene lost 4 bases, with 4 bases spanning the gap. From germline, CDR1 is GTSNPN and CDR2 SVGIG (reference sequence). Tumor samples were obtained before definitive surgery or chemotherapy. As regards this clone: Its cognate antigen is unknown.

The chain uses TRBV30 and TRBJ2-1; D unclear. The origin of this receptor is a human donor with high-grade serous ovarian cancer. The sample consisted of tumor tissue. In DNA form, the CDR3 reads TGTGCCTGGAGTGTGGGTTACAATGAGCAGTTCTTC. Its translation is CAWSVGYNEQFF. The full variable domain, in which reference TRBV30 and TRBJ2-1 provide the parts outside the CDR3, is SQTIHQWPATLVQPVGSPLSLECTVEGTSNPNLYWYRQAAGRGLQLLFYSVGIGQISSEVPQNLSASRPQDRQFILSSKKLLLSDSGFYLCAWSVGYNEQFFGPGTRLTVL.